This TCR beta chain stems from a study of human T cells and chemical hapten exposure. Study at large: Upper-back patch tests with 0.01% DPC were read at 6 days.

Individual cDNA molecules had unique molecular identifiers attached to them by the library. TCRdb fed the RACE reads into MiXCR, producing one record per CDR3 protein. In the table there are about 30,000 distinct CDR3 sequences, over 9% of which are singletons. This clonotype appeared many times. Its antigen is unidentified. Time point: pre-sensitization, week 0. The treatment: therapeutic diphenylcyclopropenone sensitization with weekly scalp DPC. It was from unfractionated whole blood that total RNA was extracted. Notes on the study in general: Clustering by CDR3 similarity yielded significantly more large clusters from expanded TCRs than controls.

Sequencing was performed on whole blood, taken in connection with sensitization to the hapten diphenylcyclopropenone (DPC). This clonotype was obtained from a man in his fifties with alopecia areata. Some clones in this sample may be carry-over from other donors' samples.

The CDR3 loop is CSVEKVGSGEQYF. The DNA for the CDR3 is TGCAGCGTTGAAAAGGTGGGGTCGGGTGAGCAGTACTTC. The V and J genes are TRBV29-1 and TRBJ2-7, with D unclear. V dropped 2 bases and J dropped 7 bases, with 15 bases sitting between them. This CDR3 is built from 13 residues. Germline CDR1 SQVTM, CDR2 ANQGSEA.